This is a list of T cell receptor beta chains from one sample in a study of cytomegalovirus exposure and HLA in healthy donors. The method was immunoSEQ multiplex PCR; TCRdb's version includes in-frame clones alone and lacks a portion of them. The data show about 160,000 clones, roughly 84% seen once. The sequencing input was PBMCs. These receptors all come from a woman aged 18 to 35 in good health and CMV-seronegative. Each CDR3 is given with its conserved first and last residue. A D gene is named only where the DNA matches it firmly. Clone size appears in some rows only: once, few, many, or a class for an expanded clone.

CASSPPTNTDTQYF	TGTGCCAGCTCACCACCTACAAACACAGATACGCAGTATTTT	TRBJ2-3	-	TRBV18	-
CASSARSNEQYF	TGTGCCAGCAGCGCCCGGAGTAACGAGCAGTACTTC	TRBJ2-7	-	TRBV11-3	-
CASSEKDRVTGQPQHF	TGTGCCAGCAGCGAAAAGGACAGGGTCACCGGTCAGCCCCAGCATTTT	TRBJ1-5	TRBD1	TRBV6-1	-
CASSRGQRNTEAFF	TGCGCCAGCAGCAGGGGACAGAGGAACACTGAAGCTTTCTTT	TRBJ1-1	TRBD1	TRBV5-1	-
CASSAPDRGGNQPQHF	TGTGCCAGCAGTGCCCCGGACAGGGGAGGCAATCAGCCCCAGCATTTT	TRBJ1-5	TRBD1	TRBV6-1	-
CATSRAFEGEYAFF	TGTGCCACCAGCAGAGCGTTTGAGGGGGAGTACGCTTTCTTT	TRBJ1-1	-	TRBV15	-
CASTSSGGIGYTF	TGTGCCAGCACCTCCTCGGGGGGGATTGGCTACACCTTC	TRBJ1-2	-	TRBV7-9	-
CASSRYGSPPEQFF	TGTGCCAGCAGCCGATACGGGTCCCCCCCTGAGCAGTTCTTC	TRBJ2-1	-	TRBV7-2	-
CASYRGENTEAFF	TGTGCCAGCTATAGAGGCGAGAACACTGAAGCTTTCTTT	TRBJ1-1	-	TRBV5-4	-
CASSLGQGNYEQYF	TGTGCCAGCAGCTTGGGGCAGGGGAACTACGAGCAGTACTTC	TRBJ2-7	-	TRBV5-8	-
CASSQDRRSVRATGELFF	TGCGCCAGCAGCCAAGATCGGCGGAGTGTCCGTGCCACCGGGGAGCTGTTTTTT	TRBJ2-2	-	TRBV4-1	-
CASKRTNLGETQYF	TGTGCCAGCAAGAGGACAAATCTTGGGGAGACCCAGTACTTC	TRBJ2-5	-	TRBV6-5	-
CASSLLGLSDNEQFF	TGTGCCAGCAGCTTACTGGGCCTATCGGACAATGAGCAGTTCTTC	TRBJ2-1	-	TRBV13	-
CASSVGESSGYTF	TGTGCCAGCAGTGTAGGGGAATCGTCTGGCTACACCTTC	TRBJ1-2	-	TRBV6-5	-
CASSNRRVGYGYTF	TGTGCCAGCAGCAACAGACGAGTAGGCTATGGCTACACCTTC	TRBJ1-2	-	TRBV13	-
CASSLVGLNTEAFF	TGTGCCAGCAGCTTAGTGGGCCTGAACACTGAAGCTTTCTTT	TRBJ1-1	-	TRBV11-3	-
CATTQVGGTEETQYF	TGTGCCACCACCCAGGTTGGGGGGACGGAAGAGACCCAGTACTTC	TRBJ2-5	-	TRBV19	-
CASSRDGGSYEQYF	TGCGCCAGCAGCCGAGACGGCGGCTCCTACGAGCAGTACTTC	TRBJ2-7	-	TRBV5-1	-
CATSRGRVVVNTIYF	TGTGCCACCAGCAGAGGCAGGGTGGTGGTAAACACCATATATTTT	TRBJ1-3	-	TRBV15	-
CASSQQRPASFTGELFF	TGTGCCAGCAGCCAACAGCGTCCCGCCAGCTTCACCGGGGAGCTGTTTTTT	TRBJ2-2	-	TRBV14	few
CASTYRVTTNRGTGELFF	TGTGCCAGTACCTACAGGGTAACCACAAACCGAGGCACCGGGGAGCTGTTTTTT	TRBJ2-2	-	TRBV19	-
CASSVKWGADTQYF	TGTGCCAGCAGCGTGAAGTGGGGGGCAGATACGCAGTATTTT	TRBJ2-3	-	TRBV9	-
CASSASRTGGAGELFF	TGTGCCAGCAGTGCTTCCCGGACAGGGGGGGCCGGGGAGTTGTTTTTT	TRBJ2-2	TRBD1	TRBV28	-
CASSLATGGLRGYTF	TGCGCCAGCAGCTTAGCCACAGGGGGTCTAAGGGGCTACACCTTC	TRBJ1-2	TRBD1	TRBV5-1	-
CASSYRTTADTQYF	TGTGCCAGCAGTTACCGTACTACCGCAGATACGCAGTATTTT	TRBJ2-3	-	TRBV6-6	-
CASGETGGTGYTF	TGTGCCAGCGGAGAGACAGGGGGGACAGGCTACACCTTC	TRBJ1-2	TRBD1	TRBV25-1	-
CASSAQAPQPQHF	TGTGCCAGCAGTGCACAGGCGCCTCAGCCCCAGCATTTT	TRBJ1-5	-	TRBV6-5	-
CASTTGGGGGHEQYF	TGTGCCAGCACCACAGGTGGGGGGGGAGGCCACGAGCAGTACTTC	TRBJ2-7	TRBD2	TRBV6-1	-
CASSQEGQGAAYGYTF	TGCGCCAGCAGCCAAGAGGGACAGGGGGCGGCCTATGGCTACACCTTC	TRBJ1-2	TRBD1	TRBV4-1	once
CAWSLAPYEQYF	TGTGCCTGGAGCCTAGCCCCCTACGAGCAGTACTTC	TRBJ2-7	-	TRBV30	-
CASSQGMTLNTEAFF	TGTGCCAGCAGCCAGGGAATGACTTTGAACACTGAAGCTTTCTTT	TRBJ1-1	-	TRBV7-2	-
CASSTTGGNYGYTF	TGCGCCAGCAGCACGACAGGGGGCAACTATGGCTACACCTTC	TRBJ1-2	TRBD1	TRBV5-1	-
CASSSGASSGNTIYF	TGTGCCAGCTCATCAGGGGCCAGCTCTGGAAACACCATATATTTT	TRBJ1-3	-	TRBV18	-
CASSLSFLGSGGANVLTF	TGTGCCAGCAGTTTAAGTTTTCTCGGGTCGGGTGGGGCCAACGTCCTGACTTTC	TRBJ2-6	-	TRBV28	-
CASSTSQGVNTF	TGTGCCAGCAGTACTTCACAGGGAGTAAACACCTTC	TRBJ1-2	-	TRBV27	-